The 13 T cell receptor beta chains presented below share a single source sample, sequenced in a study of cytomegalovirus exposure and HLA in healthy donors. Generated by immunoSEQ multiplex PCR, the TCRdb table keeps only in-frame clones and is missing some. This sample yields 110,000 to 150,000 clones, of which almost 85% are seen a single time; 1.4% to 1.5% belongs to the top ten. The sample consisted of PBMCs. These TCRs come from a woman in her thirties in good health and CMV-seronegative.

The chain combines TRBV27 with TRBJ1-1; 7 bases line up with TRBD1. The CDR3 extends over 15 amino acids. The germline gives CDR1 MNHEY, CDR2 SMNVEV (reference sequence). The junction had 10 bases not matched to a gene; V was cut back by 2 bases and J by 7 bases. CDR3 protein: CASSLHSTGTYEAFF. The CDR3, as DNA: TGTGCCAGCAGTTTACATTCGACAGGGACTTATGAAGCTTTCTTT.

The rearrangement joins TRBV5-1 to TRBJ2-7; D is possibly TRBD2 (5 bases). Trimming stripped 3 bases from V and 4 bases from J, with 11 bases between. The CDR3 contains 13 residues. The germline V gene has CDR1 SGHRS and CDR2 YFSETQ. The CDR3 here is CASSSSGVYEQYF. The CDR3 nucleotides are TGCGCCAGCAGCTCTTCCGGGGTATACGAGCAGTACTTC.

The CDR3 region has the DNA TGTGCCAGCAGTCCGGACATTATTGGGAACAATGAGCAGTTCTTC. As protein: CASSPDIIGNNEQFF. This rearrangement joins TRBV2 to TRBJ2-1; TRBD1 is a possible D gene (5 bases). The CDR3 has 15 amino acids. Germline CDR1 reads SNHLY; CDR2 reads FYNNEI. V lost 5 bases and J lost 5, with 16 bases in between. The full variable domain, completed using reference TRBV2 and TRBJ2-1, is EPEVTQTPSHQVTQMGQEVILRCVPISNHLYFYWYRQILGQKVEFLVSFYNNEISEKSEIFDDQFSVERPDGSNFTLKIRSTKLEDSAMYFCASSPDIIGNNEQFFGPGTRLTVL.

V usage is TRBV6-1 and J usage is TRBJ1-1; 7 bases are shared with TRBD1. The V and J ends lost 10 bases and 7 bases, in that order; junction bases with no gene match: 9. Germline V gene lookup returns CDR1 MNHNS and CDR2 SASEGT. This CDR3 is 12 amino acids long. The CDR3 region has the DNA TGTGCCATCTCGACAGGGTTCGGTGAAGCTTTCTTT. Encoded protein: CAISTGFGEAFF.

This chain joins TRBV7-2 and TRBJ1-2; TRBD1 is a possible D gene (6 bases). Germline V lookup: CDR1 SGHTA, CDR2 FQGNSA. V lost 3 bases to trimming and J lost 2 bases, with 13 bases between them. CDR3 length equals 15 residues. DNA of the CDR3: TGTGCCAGCAGCTTGGGGGCCAGCTCGAACTATGGCTACACCTTC. Translated: CASSLGASSNYGYTF.

This clone has a single count. The CDR3 sequence: CASSSRDRGQTQYF. CDR3 coding DNA: TGTGCCAGCAGTTCAAGAGACAGGGGACAGACCCAGTACTTC. The chain combines TRBV27 with TRBJ2-5; TRBD1 agrees at 8 bases. The CDR3 runs to 14 residues. CDR1 is MNHEY and CDR2 is SMNVEV in the germline V gene (reference sequence). V was clipped by 4 bases and J by 6 bases; unmatched bases: 7.

The V and J genes are TRBV9 and TRBJ2-5, with 10 nucleotides matching TRBD1. Trimming at V came to 4 bases and at J to 2 bases, leaving 5 bases not matched to a gene. The germline V gene encodes CDR1 SGDLS and CDR2 YYNGEE. This CDR3 is 15 amino acids long. CDR3: CASSLRDRGQETQYF. CDR3 nucleotides: TGTGCCAGCAGCTTACGGGACAGGGGACAAGAGACCCAGTACTTC. The full variable domain, with the rest looked up from reference TRBV9 and TRBJ2-5, is DSGVTQTPKHLITATGQRVTLRCSPRSGDLSVYWYQQSLDQGLQFLIQYYNGEERAKGNILERFSAQQFPDLHSELNLSSLELGDSALYFCASSLRDRGQETQYFGPGTRLLVL.

This chain links TRBV2 with TRBJ2-5, with TRBD2 as a possible D gene (5 bases). This CDR3 has 12 residues. V lost 3 bases, J lost 4 bases, and 6 bases lay in between. Germline V gives CDR1 SNHLY, CDR2 FYNNEI. The CDR3 DNA sequence: TGTGCCAGCAGTGACCGGGGAGAGACCCAGTACTTC. The encoded protein is CASSDRGETQYF.

This clone was picked up a small number of times. A junction end diverges from the germline sequence, so it may reflect a read error. The chain recombines TRBV2 with TRBJ1-5; 7 bases fit TRBD1. CDR1 is SNHLY, CDR2 FYNNEI, per germline. This CDR3 is built from 15 residues. CDR3 sequence (DNA): TGTGCCAGCAGAGAAGAGGGGGCTCGGAATCAGCCCCAGCATTTT. It codes for CASREEGARNQPQHF.

The chain links TRBV29-1 to TRBJ1-2, with TRBD1 identical over 9 bases. The CDR3 is made up of 13 amino acids. J gave up 4 bases and V 6 bases, and 6 bases lay outside the gene matches. The germline gives CDR1 SQVTM, CDR2 ANQGSEA. This chain's CDR3 is CSVAGQGPYGYTF. CDR3 nucleotides: TGCAGCGTAGCGGGACAGGGCCCCTATGGCTACACCTTC.

The chain carries TRBV2 and TRBJ2-5, with a possible D match to TRBD1 (5 bases). Germline values: CDR1 SNHLY, CDR2 FYNNEI. The CDR3 runs to 14 residues. The V gene lost 2 bases and the J gene lost 1 base, with 8 bases spanning the gap. The CDR3 spells CASSERQIQETQYF. The DNA of the CDR3 is TGTGCCAGCAGTGAAAGACAGATCCAAGAGACCCAGTACTTC.

The chain links TRBV19 to TRBJ1-6; possible D gene TRBD1, 5 bases. V dropped 6 bases and J dropped 0 bases, with 6 bases sitting between them. CDR1 and CDR2 from the germline V gene are LNHDA and SQIVND (reference sequence). This CDR3 has 14 amino acids. CDR3 sequence: CASRQGSYNSPLHF. CDR3 bases: TGTGCCAGTAGGCAGGGCTCCTATAATTCACCCCTCCACTTT.

V is TRBV5-1 and J is TRBJ1-4, with 7 bases that match TRBD1. J gave up 4 bases and V 5 bases, and 5 bases lay outside the gene matches. Germline CDR1 SGHRS, CDR2 YFSETQ. The CDR3 spans 14 residues. The CDR3 nucleotides read TGCGCCAGCAGGAGGGACAGCAATAATGAAAAACTGTTTTTT. Translated, it gives CASRRDSNNEKLFF.